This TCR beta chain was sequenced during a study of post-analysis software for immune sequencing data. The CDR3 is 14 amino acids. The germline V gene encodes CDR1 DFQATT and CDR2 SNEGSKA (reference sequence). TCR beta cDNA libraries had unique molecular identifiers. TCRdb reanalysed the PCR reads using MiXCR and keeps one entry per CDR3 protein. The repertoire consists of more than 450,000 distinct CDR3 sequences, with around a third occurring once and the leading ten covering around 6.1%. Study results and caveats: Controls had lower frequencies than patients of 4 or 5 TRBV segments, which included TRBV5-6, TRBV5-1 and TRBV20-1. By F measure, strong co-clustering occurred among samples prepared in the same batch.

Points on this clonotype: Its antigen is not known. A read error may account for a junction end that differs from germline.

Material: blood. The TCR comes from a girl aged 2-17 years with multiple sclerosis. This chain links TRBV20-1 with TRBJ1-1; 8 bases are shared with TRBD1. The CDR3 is CGASDRGKDTEAFF. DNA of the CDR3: TGCGGTGCTTCCGACAGGGGAAAAGACACTGAAGCTTTCTTT.